This TCR beta chain was sequenced for a study of shared clonotypes between healthy human individuals. The overall study: The composition of the donors was two women and three men aged 18 to 49. The plates for each donor numbered three CD4 naive, three CD4 memory, two CD8 naive and one CD8 memory. Study results and caveats: Read depth was anticipated to influence clonotype sharing among donors.

This CDR3 contains 13 residues. Germline CDR1 MGHDK, CDR2 SYGVNS. V gave up 8 bases and J gave up 5 bases; unmatched junction bases: 8. This table comes from immunoSEQ multiplex PCR, and its TCRdb copy is limited to in-frame clones, with some not included. The sample consists of over 2 million clones, 90% to 95% of them appearing once. With regard to this clone: Antigen specificity is unknown.

This TCR derives from a man younger than 35 in good health. Sequencing was performed on naive CD4+ T cells sorted from blood. Documented subset: CD45RA+ positively selected. This chain uses TRBV25-1 with TRBJ2-5, with 7 bases fitting TRBD1. The chain's CDR3 is CASATDRRETQYF. In DNA, the CDR3 is TGTGCCAGCGCCACGGACAGGAGGGAGACCCAGTACTTC.